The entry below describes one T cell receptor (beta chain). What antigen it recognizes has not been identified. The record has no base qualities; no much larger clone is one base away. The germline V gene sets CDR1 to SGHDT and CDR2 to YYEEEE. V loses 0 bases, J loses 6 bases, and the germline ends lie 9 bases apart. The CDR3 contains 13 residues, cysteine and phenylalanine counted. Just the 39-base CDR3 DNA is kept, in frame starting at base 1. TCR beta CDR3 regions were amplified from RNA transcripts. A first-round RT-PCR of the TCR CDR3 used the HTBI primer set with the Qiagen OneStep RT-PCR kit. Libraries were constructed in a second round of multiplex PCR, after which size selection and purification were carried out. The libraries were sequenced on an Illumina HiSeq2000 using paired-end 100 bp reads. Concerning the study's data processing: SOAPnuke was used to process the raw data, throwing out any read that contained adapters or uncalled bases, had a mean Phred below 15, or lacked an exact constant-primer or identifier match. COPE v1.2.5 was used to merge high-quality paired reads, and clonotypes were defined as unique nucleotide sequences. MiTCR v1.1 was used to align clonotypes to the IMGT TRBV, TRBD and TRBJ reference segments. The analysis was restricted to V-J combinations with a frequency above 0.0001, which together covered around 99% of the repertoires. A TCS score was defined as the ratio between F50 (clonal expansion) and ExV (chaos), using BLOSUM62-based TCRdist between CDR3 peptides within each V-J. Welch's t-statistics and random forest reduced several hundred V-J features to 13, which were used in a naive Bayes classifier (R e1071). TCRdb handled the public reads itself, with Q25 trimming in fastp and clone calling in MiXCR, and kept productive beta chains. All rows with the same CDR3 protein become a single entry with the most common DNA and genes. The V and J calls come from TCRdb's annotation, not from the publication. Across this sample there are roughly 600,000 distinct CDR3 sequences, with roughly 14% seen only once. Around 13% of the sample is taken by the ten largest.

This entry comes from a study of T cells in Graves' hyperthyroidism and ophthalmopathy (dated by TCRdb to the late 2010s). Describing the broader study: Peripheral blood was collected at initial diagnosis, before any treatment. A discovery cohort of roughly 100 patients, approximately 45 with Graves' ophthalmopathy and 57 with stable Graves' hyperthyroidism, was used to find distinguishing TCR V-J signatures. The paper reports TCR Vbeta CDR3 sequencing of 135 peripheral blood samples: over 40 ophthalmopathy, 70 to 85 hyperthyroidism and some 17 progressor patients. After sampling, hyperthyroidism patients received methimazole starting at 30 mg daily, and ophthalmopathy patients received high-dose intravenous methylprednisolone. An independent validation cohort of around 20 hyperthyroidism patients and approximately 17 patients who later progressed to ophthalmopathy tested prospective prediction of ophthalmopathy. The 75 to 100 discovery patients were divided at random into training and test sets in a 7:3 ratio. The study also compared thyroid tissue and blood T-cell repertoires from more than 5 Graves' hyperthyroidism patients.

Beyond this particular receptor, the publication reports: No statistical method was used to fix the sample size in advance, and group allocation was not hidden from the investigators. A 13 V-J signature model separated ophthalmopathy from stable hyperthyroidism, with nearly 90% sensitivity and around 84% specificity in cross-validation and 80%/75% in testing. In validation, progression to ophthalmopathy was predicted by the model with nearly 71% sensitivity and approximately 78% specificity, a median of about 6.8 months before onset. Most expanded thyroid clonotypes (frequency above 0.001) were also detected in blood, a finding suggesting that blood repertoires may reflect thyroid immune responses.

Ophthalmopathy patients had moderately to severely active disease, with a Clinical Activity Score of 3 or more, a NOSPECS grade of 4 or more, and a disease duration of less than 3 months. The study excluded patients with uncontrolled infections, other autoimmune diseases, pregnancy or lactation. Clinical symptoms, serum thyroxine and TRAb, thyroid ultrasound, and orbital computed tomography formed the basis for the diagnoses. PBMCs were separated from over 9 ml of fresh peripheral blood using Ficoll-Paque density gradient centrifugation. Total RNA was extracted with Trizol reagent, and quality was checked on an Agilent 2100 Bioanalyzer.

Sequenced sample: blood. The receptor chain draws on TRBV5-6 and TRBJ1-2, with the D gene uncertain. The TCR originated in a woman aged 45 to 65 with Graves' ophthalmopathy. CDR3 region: CASSLGTEHGYTF. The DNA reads TGTGCCAGCAGCTTGGGGACCGAACATGGCTACACCTTC.